These 13 T cell receptor beta chains were sequenced from one sample in a study of CD8+CD57+ T cells in acquired aplastic anemia. Patients included in sequencing had previously demonstrated CD8+CD57+ cell expansion by flow cytometry. CDR3 and TCR beta VDJ profiling relied on a genomic DNA template. TCRdb recomputed calls from the reads with MiXCR, one row per CDR3 protein. The sample includes around 170,000 distinct CDR3 sequences, roughly half seen only once; the top ten take around 8.8%. The sequenced sample consisted of sorted CD4+, CD8+, or CD8+CD57+ T cells (not recorded which) from PBMCs. These receptors were taken from a human donor with aplastic anemia.

The chain links TRBV11-2 to TRBJ2-4; D remains ambiguous. Deletions cut 2 bases from V and 3 bases from J, with 17 bases between. Germline V gives CDR1 SGHAT, CDR2 FQNNGV. This CDR3 comprises 17 residues. The CDR3 coding sequence is TGTGCCAGCAGCTTATCCTCCCGAGGTTTGGTCAAAAACATTCAGTACTTC. This codes for CASSLSSRGLVKNIQYF.

This clonotype appeared many times. The chain's CDR3 is CSVEDLPAHNEQFF. The CDR3 coding sequence is TGCAGCGTTGAAGATCTTCCAGCCCACAATGAGCAGTTCTTC. V is TRBV29-1 and J is TRBJ2-1; no reliable D call. The germline gives CDR1 SQVTM, CDR2 ANQGSEA. This CDR3 is 14 amino acids long. Trimming removed 0 bases at V and 5 bases at J, with 11 bases between.

The V gene is TRBV20-1, the J gene TRBJ1-2; 7 nucleotides line up with TRBD1. Germline V gene sequence: CDR1 DFQATT, CDR2 SNEGSKA (reference sequence). This CDR3 contains 14 residues. Trimming cost V 5 bases and J 4 bases; bases outside gene matches: 10. The CDR3 is CSAVPSTGFYGYTF. CDR3 in DNA: TGCAGTGCTGTCCCCTCGACAGGGTTCTATGGCTACACCTTC.

The chain joins TRBV6-1 to TRBJ2-7, with 7 nucleotides matching TRBD1. The CDR3 contains 12 residues. CDR1 MNHNS and CDR2 SASEGT come from the germline V gene. V was pared by 4 bases and J by 4 bases, with 1 base of the junction left unmatched. The CDR3 DNA sequence: TGTGCCAGCAGTGGGGGACAGTACGAGCAGTACTTC. Translating gives CASSGGQYEQYF.

The V call is TRBV6-5, the J call TRBJ2-7; tentatively, D is TRBD2 (5 bases). Germline CDR1 MNHEY, CDR2 SVGAGI. The CDR3 has 14 amino acids. The V end lost 2 bases, the J end lost 4 bases, and 12 bases lay between the germline ends. The CDR3 DNA reads TGTGCCAGCAGTTACAGCGGACCATCGTACGAGCAGTACTTC. Translated, it gives CASSYSGPSYEQYF.

The V call is TRBV24-1, the J call TRBJ2-2; D is undetermined. Per the germline V gene, CDR1 is KGHDR and CDR2 is SFDVKD. Trimming took 4 bases from V and 3 from J, leaving 8 bases between them. This CDR3 spans 14 amino acids. The DNA for the CDR3 is TGTGCCACCAGTGACCGAACCGACACCGGGGAGCTGTTTTTT. This encodes CATSDRTDTGELFF.

This chain links TRBV5-4 with TRBJ2-6; 7 bases are a match to TRBD2. This CDR3 has 17 amino acids. Trimming cost V 0 bases and J 1 base; bases outside gene matches: 4. From germline, CDR1 is SGHNT and CDR2 YYREEE (reference sequence). The CDR3 loop reads CASSLGGGISGANVLTF. CDR3 DNA: TGTGCCAGCAGCTTGGGGGGAGGGATTTCTGGGGCCAACGTCCTGACTTTC.

Of note for this clonotype: Possible read error: a much larger clone is one base away. V gene TRBV12-3 or TRBV12-4 combines with J gene TRBJ1-4; a possible D gene is TRBD1 (5 bases). Trimming took 2 bases from V and 12 from J, leaving 16 bases between them. CDR3 length equals 14 residues. The DNA of the CDR3 is TGTGCCAGCAGTTTAAGTCAGGGAGGGGAAGAACTGTTTTTT. Translating it yields CASSLSQGGEELFF.

The chain has TRBV6-5 and TRBJ1-2; D not certain. The CDR3 runs to 15 residues. Germline V gene lookup returns CDR1 MNHEY and CDR2 SVGAGI. V lost 5 bases, J lost 2 bases, and 15 bases lay in between. The CDR3 reads CASSNHVGTNYGYTF. The CDR3 DNA reads TGTGCCAGCAGTAACCATGTCGGCACCAACTATGGCTACACCTTC.

The chain links TRBV29-1 to TRBJ2-7, with 11 bases identical to TRBD2. V was clipped by 6 bases and J by 7 bases; unmatched bases: 5. The length of the CDR3 is 12 residues. Germline CDR1 reads SQVTM; CDR2 reads ANQGSEA. The CDR3 loop is CSVKGTSGEQYF. As DNA, the CDR3 is TGCAGCGTCAAAGGGACTAGCGGAGAGCAGTACTTC.

Many counts were recorded for this clonotype. The chain uses TRBV7-9 and TRBJ2-2, with no clear D. CDR3 length: 11 amino acids. Germline values: CDR1 SEHNR, CDR2 FQNEAQ (reference sequence). V was shortened by 6 bases and J by 6 bases, with 5 bases between the two germline ends. CDR3 in amino acids: CASSLSGELFF. The CDR3 DNA is TGTGCCAGCAGTCTCTCCGGGGAGCTGTTTTTT.

This clonotype showed up many times. Here the CDR3 DNA reads TGTGCCAGCAGACGTGACAGGGGGCGAGAGCAGTACTTC. Its translation: CASRRDRGREQYF. The chain joins TRBV6-1 to TRBJ2-7, with 10 bases matching TRBD1. CDR1 MNHNS and CDR2 SASEGT come from the germline V gene. The trim removed 6 bases at V and 7 bases at J, leaving 6 bases unmatched. The CDR3 loop spans 13 amino acids.

This sequence joins TRBV24-1 and TRBJ2-1; D could derive from TRBD1 or TRBD2 (5 bases each). V was shortened by 4 bases and J by 8 bases, with 14 bases between the two germline ends. This CDR3 is built from 14 residues. Germline V lookup: CDR1 KGHDR, CDR2 SFDVKD. The CDR3 nucleotides are TGTGCCACCAGTGACCATTTCCGAGGGGATGAGCAGTTCTTC. Encoded protein: CATSDHFRGDEQFF.